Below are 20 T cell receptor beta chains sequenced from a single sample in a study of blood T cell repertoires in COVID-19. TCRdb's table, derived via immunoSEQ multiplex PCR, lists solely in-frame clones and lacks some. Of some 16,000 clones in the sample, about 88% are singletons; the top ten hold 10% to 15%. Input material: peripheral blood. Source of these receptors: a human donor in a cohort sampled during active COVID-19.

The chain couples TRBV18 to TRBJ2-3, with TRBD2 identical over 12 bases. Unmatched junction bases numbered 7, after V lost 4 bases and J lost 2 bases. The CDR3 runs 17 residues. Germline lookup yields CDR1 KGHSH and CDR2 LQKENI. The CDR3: CASSRLAGGTNTDTQYF. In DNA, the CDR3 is TGTGCCAGCTCACGGCTAGCGGGGGGGACGAACACAGATACGCAGTATTTT. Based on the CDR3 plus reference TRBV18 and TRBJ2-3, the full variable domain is NAGVMQNPRHLVRRRGQEARLRCSPMKGHSHVYWYRQLPEEGLKFMVYLQKENIIDESGMPKERFSAEFPKEGPSILRIQQVVRGDSAAYFCASSRLAGGTNTDTQYFGPGTRLTVL.

The CDR3 sequence: CASRVRRGWDEKLFF. DNA of the CDR3: TGTGCCAGCAGGGTGCGCAGAGGTTGGGATGAAAAACTGTTTTTT. J is TRBJ1-4 and V is TRBV2, with unresolved D. Germline-derived CDR1 and CDR2 are SNHLY and FYNNEI. Trimming took off 6 bases at V and 6 bases at J, with 17 bases between the two ends. CDR3 length: 15 residues.

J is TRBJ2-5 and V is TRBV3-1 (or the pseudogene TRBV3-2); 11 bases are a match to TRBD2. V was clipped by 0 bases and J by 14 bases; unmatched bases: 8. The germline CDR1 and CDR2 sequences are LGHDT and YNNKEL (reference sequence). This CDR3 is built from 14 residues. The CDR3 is CASSQDLLAGGVYF. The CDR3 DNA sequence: TGTGCCAGCAGCCAAGACCTCCTAGCGGGGGGCGTATACTTC.

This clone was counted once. CDR3 DNA sequence: TGTGCCAGCAGCTTAGCTGGGGACATGAACACTGAAGCTTTCTTT. The encoded protein is CASSLAGDMNTEAFF. The chain employs TRBV7-3 and TRBJ1-1; TRBD1 is a possible D gene (6 bases). The germline gives CDR1 SGHTA, CDR2 FQGTGA. The CDR3 is 15 residues long. V lost 2 bases, J lost 0 bases, and 10 bases lay in between.

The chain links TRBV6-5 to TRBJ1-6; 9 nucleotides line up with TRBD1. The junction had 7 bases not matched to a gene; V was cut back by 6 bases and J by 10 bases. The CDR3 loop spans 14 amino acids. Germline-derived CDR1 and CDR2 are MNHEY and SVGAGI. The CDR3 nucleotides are TGTGCCAGCAGCACCGGGACAGGGCCATCACCCCTCCACTTT. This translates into CASSTGTGPSPLHF.

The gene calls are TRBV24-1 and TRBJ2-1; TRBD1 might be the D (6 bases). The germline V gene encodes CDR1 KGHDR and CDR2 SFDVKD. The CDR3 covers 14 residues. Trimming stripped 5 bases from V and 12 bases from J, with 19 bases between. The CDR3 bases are TGTGCCACCAGTGCAATCGGACAGACCCGATGGCAGTTCTTC. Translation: CATSAIGQTRWQFF.

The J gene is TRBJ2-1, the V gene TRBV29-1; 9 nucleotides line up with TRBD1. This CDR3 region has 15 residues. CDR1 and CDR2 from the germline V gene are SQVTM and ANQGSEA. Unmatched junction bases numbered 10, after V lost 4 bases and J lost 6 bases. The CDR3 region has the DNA TGCAGCGTTGCCGTCTGGACAGGGGTAGCCAATGAGCAGTTCTTC. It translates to CSVAVWTGVANEQFF.

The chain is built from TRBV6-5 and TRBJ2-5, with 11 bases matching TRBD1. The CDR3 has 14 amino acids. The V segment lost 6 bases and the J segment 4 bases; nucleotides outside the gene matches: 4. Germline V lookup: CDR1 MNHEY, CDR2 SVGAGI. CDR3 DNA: TGTGCCAGCAGAGCGGACAGGGGGCGAGAGACCCAGTACTTC. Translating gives CASRADRGRETQYF.

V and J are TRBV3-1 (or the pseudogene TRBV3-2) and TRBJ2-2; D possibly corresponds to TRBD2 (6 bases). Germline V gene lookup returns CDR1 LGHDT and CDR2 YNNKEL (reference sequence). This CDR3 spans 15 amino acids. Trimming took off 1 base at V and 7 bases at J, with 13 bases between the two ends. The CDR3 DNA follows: TGTGCCAGCAGCCAAGGGAATTGGGGGGACGGGGAGCTGTTTTTT. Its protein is CASSQGNWGDGELFF.

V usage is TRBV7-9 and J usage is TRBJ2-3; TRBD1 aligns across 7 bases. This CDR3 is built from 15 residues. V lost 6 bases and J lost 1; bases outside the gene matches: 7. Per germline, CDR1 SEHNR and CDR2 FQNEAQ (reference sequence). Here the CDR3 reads CASSPDRVGTDTQYF. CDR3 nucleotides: TGTGCCAGCAGTCCCGACAGGGTTGGCACAGATACGCAGTATTTT.

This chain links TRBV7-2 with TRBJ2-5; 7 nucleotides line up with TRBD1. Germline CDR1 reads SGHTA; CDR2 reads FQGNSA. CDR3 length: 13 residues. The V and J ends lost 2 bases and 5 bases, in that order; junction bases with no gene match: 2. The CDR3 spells CASSLNRGETQYF. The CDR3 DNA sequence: TGTGCCAGCAGCTTAAACAGGGGCGAGACCCAGTACTTC.

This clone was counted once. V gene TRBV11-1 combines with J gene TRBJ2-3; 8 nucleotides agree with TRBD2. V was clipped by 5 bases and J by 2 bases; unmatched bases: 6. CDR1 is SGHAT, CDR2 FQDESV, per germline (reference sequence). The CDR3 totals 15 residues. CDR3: CASSPRGGNTDTQYF. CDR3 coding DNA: TGTGCCAGCAGCCCACGGGGGGGGAACACAGATACGCAGTATTTT.

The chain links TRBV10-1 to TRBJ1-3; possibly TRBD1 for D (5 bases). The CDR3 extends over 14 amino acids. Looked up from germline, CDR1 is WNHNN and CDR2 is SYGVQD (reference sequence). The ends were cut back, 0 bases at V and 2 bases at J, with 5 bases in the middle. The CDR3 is CASSESQAGNTIYF. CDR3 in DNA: TGCGCCAGCAGTGAGTCACAGGCTGGAAACACCATATATTTT.

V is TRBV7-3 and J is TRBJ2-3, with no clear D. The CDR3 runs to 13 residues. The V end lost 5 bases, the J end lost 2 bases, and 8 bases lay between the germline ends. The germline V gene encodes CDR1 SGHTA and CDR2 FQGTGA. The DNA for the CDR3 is TGTGCCAGCAGCCCTGCTACCACAGATACGCAGTATTTT. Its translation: CASSPATTDTQYF.

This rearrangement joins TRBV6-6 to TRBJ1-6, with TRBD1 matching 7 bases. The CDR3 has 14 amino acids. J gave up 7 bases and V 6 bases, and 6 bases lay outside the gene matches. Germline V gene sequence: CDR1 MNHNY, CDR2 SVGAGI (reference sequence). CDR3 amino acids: CASSPDRVNSPLHF. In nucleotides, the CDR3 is TGTGCCAGCAGCCCCGACAGGGTGAATTCACCCCTCCACTTT.

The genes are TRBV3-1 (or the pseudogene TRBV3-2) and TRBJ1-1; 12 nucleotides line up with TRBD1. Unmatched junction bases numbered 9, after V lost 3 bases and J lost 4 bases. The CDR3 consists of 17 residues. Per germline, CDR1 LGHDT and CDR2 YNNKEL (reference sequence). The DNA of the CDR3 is TGTGCCAGCAGCCACCTGGGGACAGGGGGCGCGGGCACTGAAGCTTTCTTT. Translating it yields CASSHLGTGGAGTEAFF.

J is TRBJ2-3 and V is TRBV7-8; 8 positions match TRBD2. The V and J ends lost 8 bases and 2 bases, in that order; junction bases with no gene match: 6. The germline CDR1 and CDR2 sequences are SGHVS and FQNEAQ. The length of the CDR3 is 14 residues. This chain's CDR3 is CASVIAGPTDTQYF. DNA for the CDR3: TGTGCCAGCGTTATAGCGGGGCCCACAGATACGCAGTATTTT.

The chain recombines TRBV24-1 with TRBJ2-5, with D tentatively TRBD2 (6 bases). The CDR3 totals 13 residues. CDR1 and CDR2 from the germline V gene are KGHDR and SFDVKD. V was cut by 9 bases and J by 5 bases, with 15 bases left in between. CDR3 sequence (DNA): TGTGCCACCTCGACGGGAGTGGGGGAGACCCAGTACTTC. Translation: CATSTGVGETQYF.

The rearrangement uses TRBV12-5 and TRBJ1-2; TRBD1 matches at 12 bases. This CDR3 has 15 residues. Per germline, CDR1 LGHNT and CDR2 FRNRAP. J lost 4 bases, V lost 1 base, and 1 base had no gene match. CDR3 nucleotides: TGTGCTAGTGGTTTGGGGGACAGGGGGCTCTATGGCTACACCTTC. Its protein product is CASGLGDRGLYGYTF.

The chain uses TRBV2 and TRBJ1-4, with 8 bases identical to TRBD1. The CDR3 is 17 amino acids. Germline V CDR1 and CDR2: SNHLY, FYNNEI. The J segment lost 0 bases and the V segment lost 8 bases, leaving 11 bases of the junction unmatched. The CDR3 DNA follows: TGTGCCAGCGCCCCCGGGACAGGAGCTTCAACTAATGAAAAACTGTTTTTT. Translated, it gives CASAPGTGASTNEKLFF.